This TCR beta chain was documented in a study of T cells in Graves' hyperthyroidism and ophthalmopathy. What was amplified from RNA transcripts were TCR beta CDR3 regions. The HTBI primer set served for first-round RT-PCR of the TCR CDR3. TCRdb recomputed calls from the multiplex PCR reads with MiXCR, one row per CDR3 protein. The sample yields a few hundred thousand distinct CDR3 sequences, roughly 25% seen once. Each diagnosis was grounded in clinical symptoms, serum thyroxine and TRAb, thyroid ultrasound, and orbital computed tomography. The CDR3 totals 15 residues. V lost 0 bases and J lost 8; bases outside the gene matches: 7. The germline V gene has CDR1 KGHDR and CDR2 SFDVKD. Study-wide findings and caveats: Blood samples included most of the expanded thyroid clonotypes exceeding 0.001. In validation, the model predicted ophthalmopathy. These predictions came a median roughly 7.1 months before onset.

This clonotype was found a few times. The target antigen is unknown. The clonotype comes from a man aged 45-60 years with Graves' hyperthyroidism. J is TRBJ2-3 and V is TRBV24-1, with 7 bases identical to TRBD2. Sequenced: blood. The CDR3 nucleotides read TGTGCCACCAGTGATTTGGGGCGGGAGCATGTTACGCAGTATTTT. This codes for CATSDLGREHVTQYF.